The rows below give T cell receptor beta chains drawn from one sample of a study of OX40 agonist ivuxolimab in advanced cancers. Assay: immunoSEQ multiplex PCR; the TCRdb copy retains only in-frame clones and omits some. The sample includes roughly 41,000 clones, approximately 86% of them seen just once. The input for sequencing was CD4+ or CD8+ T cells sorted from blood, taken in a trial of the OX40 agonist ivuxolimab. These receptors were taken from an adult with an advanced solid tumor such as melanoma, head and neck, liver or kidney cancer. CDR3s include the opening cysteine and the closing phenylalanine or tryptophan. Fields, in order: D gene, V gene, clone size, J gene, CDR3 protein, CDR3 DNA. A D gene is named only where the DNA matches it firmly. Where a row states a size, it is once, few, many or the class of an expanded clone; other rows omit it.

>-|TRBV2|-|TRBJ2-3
CASSTAKDTQYF
TGTGCCAGCAGCACAGCCAAGGATACGCAGTATTTT
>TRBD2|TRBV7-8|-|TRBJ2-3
CASSSAGTSRTDTQYF
TGTGCCAGCAGCTCCGCCGGGACTAGCAGGACAGATACGCAGTATTTT
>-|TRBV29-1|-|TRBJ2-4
CSVVRDLAKNIQYF
TGCAGCGTTGTCAGAGATCTAGCCAAAAACATTCAGTACTTC
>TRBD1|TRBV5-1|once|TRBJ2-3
CASGLGTAKRDTQYF
TGCGCCAGCGGCTTAGGGACAGCAAAAAGGGATACGCAGTATTTT
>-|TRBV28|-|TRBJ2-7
CASSPLAAYEQYF
TGTGCCAGCAGTCCTCTGGCGGCATACGAGCAGTACTTC
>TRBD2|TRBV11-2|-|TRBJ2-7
CASSLAGGPSYEQYF
TGTGCCAGCAGCTTGGCGGGAGGGCCGTCCTACGAGCAGTACTTC
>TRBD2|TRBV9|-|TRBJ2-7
CASSLQTSGSHEQYF
TGTGCCAGCAGCCTCCAGACTAGCGGGAGCCACGAGCAGTACTTC
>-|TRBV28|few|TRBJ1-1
CASSQQGVYTEAFF
TGTGCCAGCAGTCAACAGGGTGTGTATACTGAAGCTTTCTTT
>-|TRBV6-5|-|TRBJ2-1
CASSYSAGLGEQFF
TGTGCCAGCAGTTACTCGGCAGGGCTGGGCGAGCAGTTCTTC
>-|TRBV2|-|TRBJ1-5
CASSELQGSNQPQHF
TGTGCCAGCAGTGAATTGCAGGGCAGCAATCAGCCCCAGCATTTT
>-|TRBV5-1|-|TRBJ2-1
CASSLAGATNHEQFF
TGCGCCAGCAGCTTGGCGGGGGCGACGAATCATGAGCAGTTCTTC
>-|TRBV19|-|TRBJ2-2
CASSLGTAGELFF
TGTGCCAGTAGCCTTGGAACGGCCGGGGAGCTGTTTTTT
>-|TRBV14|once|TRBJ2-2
CASSLLTGNTGELFF
TGTGCCAGCAGCCTTTTGACAGGGAACACCGGGGAGCTGTTTTTT
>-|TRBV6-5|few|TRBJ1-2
CASSFRAQGGYGYTF
TGTGCCAGCAGTTTTCGGGCGCAGGGCGGATATGGCTACACCTTC
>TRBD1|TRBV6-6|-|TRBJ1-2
CASNYGQGNYGYTF
TGTGCCAGCAACTATGGACAGGGGAACTATGGCTACACCTTC
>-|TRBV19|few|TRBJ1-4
CASSLGGAGEKLFF
TGTGCCAGTAGTTTAGGGGGGGCCGGTGAAAAACTGTTTTTT
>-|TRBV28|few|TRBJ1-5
CASSFHRRAWADQPQHF
TGTGCCAGCAGTTTTCATCGCAGGGCTTGGGCAGATCAGCCCCAGCATTTT
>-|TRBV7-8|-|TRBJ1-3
CASSLNTAAGNTIYF
TGTGCCAGCAGCTTAAACACCGCGGCCGGAAACACCATATATTTT
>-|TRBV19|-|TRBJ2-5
CASSMTGETQYF
TGTGCCAGTAGTATGACAGGCGAGACCCAGTACTTC
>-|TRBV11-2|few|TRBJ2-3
CASSSGHTDTQYF
TGTGCCAGCAGCTCGGGACACACAGATACGCAGTATTTT
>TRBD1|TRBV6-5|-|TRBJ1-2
CASRAGGAFGYTF
TGTGCCAGCAGGGCAGGGGGCGCGTTTGGCTACACCTTC
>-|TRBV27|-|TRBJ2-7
CASRPSGNSYEQYF
TGTGCCAGCAGACCCAGCGGCAACTCCTACGAGCAGTACTTC
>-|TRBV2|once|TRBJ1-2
CASRVGGGFYGYTF
TGTGCCAGCAGGGTGGGAGGGGGTTTCTATGGCTACACCTTC
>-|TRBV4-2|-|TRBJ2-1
CASSQDSVGARNEQFF
TGTGCCAGCAGCCAAGATAGCGTGGGTGCCCGTAATGAGCAGTTCTTC
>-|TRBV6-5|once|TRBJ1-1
CASSRGQLGTEAFF
TGTGCCAGCAGTCGAGGACAGTTGGGCACTGAAGCTTTCTTT
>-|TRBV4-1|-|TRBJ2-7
CASSQGTGSFSYEQYF
TGCGCCAGCAGCCAAGGGACGGGAAGTTTCTCCTACGAGCAGTACTTC
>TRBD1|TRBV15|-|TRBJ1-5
CATSRFSGGNSNQPQHF
TGTGCCACCAGCAGGTTCTCAGGGGGAAATAGCAATCAGCCCCAGCATTTT
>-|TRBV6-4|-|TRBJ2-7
CASSDRCDRFIREQYF
TGTGCCAGCAGTGACCGATGTGACAGGTTTATCCGCGAGCAGTACTTC
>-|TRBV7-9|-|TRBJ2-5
CASSLGGREFETQYF
TGTGCCAGCAGCCTCGGGGGCAGGGAGTTCGAGACCCAGTACTTC
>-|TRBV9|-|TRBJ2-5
CASSVVGQSRETQYF
TGTGCCAGCAGCGTAGTAGGACAGTCTAGGGAGACCCAGTACTTC
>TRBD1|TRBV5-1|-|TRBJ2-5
CASSGQGANVETQYF
TGCGCCAGCAGTGGACAGGGGGCTAACGTGGAGACCCAGTACTTC
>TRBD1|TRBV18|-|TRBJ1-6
CASSPSTTGQGASPLHF
TGTGCCAGCTCACCCTCTACTACCGGACAGGGGGCTTCACCCCTCCACTTT
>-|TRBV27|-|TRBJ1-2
CASRGLNQGNYGYTF
TGTGCCAGCAGAGGTCTTAACCAGGGTAACTATGGCTACACCTTC
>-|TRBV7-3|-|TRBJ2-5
CASSGRFGETQYF
TGTGCCAGCTCGGGCAGGTTTGGGGAGACCCAGTACTTC
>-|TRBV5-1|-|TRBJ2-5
CASSPGLQETQYF
TGCGCCAGCAGCCCGGGACTTCAAGAGACCCAGTACTTC
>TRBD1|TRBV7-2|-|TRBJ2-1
CASSLAGQGGYNEQFF
TGTGCCAGCAGCTTAGCTGGACAGGGGGGTTACAATGAGCAGTTCTTC
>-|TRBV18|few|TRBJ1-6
CASSPPTSNSPLHF
TGTGCCAGCTCACCGCCGACTTCCAATTCACCCCTCCACTTT
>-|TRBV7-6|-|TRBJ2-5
CASSSTQRRPGWTQYF
TGTGCCAGCAGCTCCACTCAAAGGCGTCCCGGTTGGACCCAGTACTTC
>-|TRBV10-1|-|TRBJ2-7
CAGRRGAEYYEQYF
TGCGCCGGCAGGCGGGGAGCTGAGTACTACGAGCAGTACTTC
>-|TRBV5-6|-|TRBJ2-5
CASSLGPQETQYF
TGTGCCAGCAGCTTGGGACCGCAAGAGACCCAGTACTTC
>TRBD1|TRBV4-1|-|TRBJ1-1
CASSQVGQGHTEAFF
TGCGCCAGCAGCCAAGTGGGACAGGGTCACACTGAAGCTTTCTTT
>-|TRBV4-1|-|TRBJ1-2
CASSQDPGGKVYGYTF
TGCGCCAGCAGCCAAGATCCGGGGGGGAAGGTCTATGGCTACACCTTC
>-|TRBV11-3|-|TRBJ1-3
CASSPSPGNTIYF
TGTGCCAGCAGTCCTTCTCCGGGGAACACCATATATTTT
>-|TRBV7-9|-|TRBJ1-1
CASSEMGTHTEAFF
TGTGCCAGCAGCGAAATGGGGACCCACACTGAAGCTTTCTTT
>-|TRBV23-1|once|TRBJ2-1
CASRKGRASGNNEQFF
TGCGCCAGCAGAAAGGGAAGGGCCTCGGGAAACAATGAGCAGTTCTTC
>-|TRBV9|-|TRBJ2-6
CASSEILGGANVLTF
TGTGCCAGCAGCGAAATCCTCGGGGGGGCCAACGTCCTGACTTTC
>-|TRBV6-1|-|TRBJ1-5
CASSEQGPNQPQHF
TGTGCCAGCAGTGAACAGGGGCCCAATCAGCCCCAGCATTTT
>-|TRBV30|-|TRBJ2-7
CAWSNRNEQYF
TGTGCCTGGAGTAACAGGAACGAGCAGTACTTC
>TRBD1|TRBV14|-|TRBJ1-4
CASSLTGTGSGKLFF
TGTGCCAGCAGCCTCACCGGGACAGGGTCTGGAAAACTGTTTTTT
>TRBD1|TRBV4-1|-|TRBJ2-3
CASSQEQGVSDTQYF
TGCGCCAGCAGCCAAGAACAGGGGGTATCGGATACGCAGTATTTT
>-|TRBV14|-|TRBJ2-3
CASSQAGQGPDTQYF
TGTGCCAGCAGCCAAGCCGGGCAGGGGCCAGATACGCAGTATTTT
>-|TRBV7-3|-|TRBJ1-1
CASSLGRNTEAFF
TGTGCCAGCAGCTTAGGGCGGAACACTGAAGCTTTCTTT
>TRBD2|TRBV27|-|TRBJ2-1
CASSLTGWLAGDYNEQFF
TGTGCCAGCAGCCTTACAGGGTGGCTAGCGGGGGACTACAATGAGCAGTTCTTC
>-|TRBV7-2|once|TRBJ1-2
CASSPRDLAGGYTF
TGTGCCAGCAGCCCCCGGGATTTAGCTGGGGGCTACACCTTC
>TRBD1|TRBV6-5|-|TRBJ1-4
CASSLGTGEKLFF
TGTGCCAGCAGCCTTGGGACAGGGGAAAAACTGTTTTTT
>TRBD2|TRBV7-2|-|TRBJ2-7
CASSLYPAGEQYF
TGTGCCAGCAGCTTGTATCCAGCGGGAGAGCAGTACTTC
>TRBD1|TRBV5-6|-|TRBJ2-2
CASSVRDSGLFF
TGTGCCAGCAGCGTCCGGGACAGCGGGCTGTTTTTT
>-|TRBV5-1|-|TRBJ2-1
CASSLALIHNEQFF
TGCGCCAGCAGCTTGGCACTAATACACAATGAGCAGTTCTTC
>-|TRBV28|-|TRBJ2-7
CASSYASYEQYF
TGTGCCAGCAGTTACGCCTCCTACGAGCAGTACTTC
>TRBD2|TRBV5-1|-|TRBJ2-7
CASSPSGGAGEQYF
TGCGCCAGCAGCCCGAGCGGGGGGGCTGGCGAGCAGTACTTC